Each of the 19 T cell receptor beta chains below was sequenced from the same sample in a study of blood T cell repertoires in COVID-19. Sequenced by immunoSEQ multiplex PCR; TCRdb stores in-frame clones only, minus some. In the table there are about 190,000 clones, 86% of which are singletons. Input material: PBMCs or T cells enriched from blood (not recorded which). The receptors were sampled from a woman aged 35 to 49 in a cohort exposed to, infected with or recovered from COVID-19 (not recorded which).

The CDR3 sequence: CASSPGLAGVRYF. CDR3 bases: TGTGCCAGCAGCCCGGGACTAGCGGGAGTTCGGTACTTC. The V gene is TRBV14, the J gene TRBJ2-7, with 14 nucleotides matching TRBD2. This CDR3 region has 13 residues. The germline CDR1 and CDR2 sequences are SGHDN and FVKESK. V lost 4 bases and J lost 12; bases outside the gene matches: 5.

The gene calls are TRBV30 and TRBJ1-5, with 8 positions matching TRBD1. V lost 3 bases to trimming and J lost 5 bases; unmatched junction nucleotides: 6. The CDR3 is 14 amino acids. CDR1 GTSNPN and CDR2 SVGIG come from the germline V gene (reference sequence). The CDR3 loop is CAWSADRGHQPQHF. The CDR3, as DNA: TGTGCCTGGAGCGCCGACAGGGGCCATCAGCCCCAGCATTTT.

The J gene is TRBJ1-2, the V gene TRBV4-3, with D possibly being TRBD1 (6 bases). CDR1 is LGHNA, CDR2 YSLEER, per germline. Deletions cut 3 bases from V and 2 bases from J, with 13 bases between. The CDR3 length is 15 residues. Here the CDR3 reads CASSQLGGLNYGYTF. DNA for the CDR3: TGCGCCAGCAGCCAGTTGGGGGGGCTGAACTATGGCTACACCTTC.

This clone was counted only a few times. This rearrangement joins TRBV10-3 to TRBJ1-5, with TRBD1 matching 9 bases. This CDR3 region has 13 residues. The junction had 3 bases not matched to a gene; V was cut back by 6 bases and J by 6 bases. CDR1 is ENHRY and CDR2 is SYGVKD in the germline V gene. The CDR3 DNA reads TGTGCCATCAGAGACAGGGGGGTTCAGCCCCAGCATTTT. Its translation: CAIRDRGVQPQHF.

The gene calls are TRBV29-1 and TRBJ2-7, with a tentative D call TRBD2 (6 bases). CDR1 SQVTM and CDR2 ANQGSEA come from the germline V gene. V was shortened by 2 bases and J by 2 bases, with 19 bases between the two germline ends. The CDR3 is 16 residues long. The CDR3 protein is CSVEPRDAKSPYEQYF. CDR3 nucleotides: TGCAGCGTTGAACCGCGGGACGCAAAGTCCCCCTACGAGCAGTACTTC.

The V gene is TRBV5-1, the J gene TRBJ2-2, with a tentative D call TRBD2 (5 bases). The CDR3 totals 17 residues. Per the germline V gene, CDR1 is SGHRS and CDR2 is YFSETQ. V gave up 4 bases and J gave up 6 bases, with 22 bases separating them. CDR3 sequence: CASSETASDYPPGELFF. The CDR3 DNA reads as TGCGCCAGCAGCGAAACCGCTTCCGACTACCCACCCGGGGAGCTGTTTTTT. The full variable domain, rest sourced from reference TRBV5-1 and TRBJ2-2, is KAGVTQTPRYLIKTRGQQVTLSCSPISGHRSVSWYQQTPGQGLQFLFEYFSETQRNKGNFPGRFSGRQFSNSRSEMNVSTLELGDSALYLCASSETASDYPPGELFFGEGSRLTVL.

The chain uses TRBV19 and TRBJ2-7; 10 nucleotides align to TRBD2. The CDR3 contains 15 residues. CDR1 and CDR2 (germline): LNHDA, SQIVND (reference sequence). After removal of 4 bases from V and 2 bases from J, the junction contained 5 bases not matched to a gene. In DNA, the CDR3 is TGTGCCAGTAGTACAGGACTAGCGGTTACCTACGAGCAGTACTTC. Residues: CASSTGLAVTYEQYF.

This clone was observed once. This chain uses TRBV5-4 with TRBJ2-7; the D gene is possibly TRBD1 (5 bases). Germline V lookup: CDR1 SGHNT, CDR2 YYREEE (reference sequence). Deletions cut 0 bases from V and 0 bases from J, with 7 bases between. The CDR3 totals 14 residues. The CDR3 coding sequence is TGTGCCAGCAGCTTGGCGACAGCCTCCTACGAGCAGTACTTC. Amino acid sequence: CASSLATASYEQYF. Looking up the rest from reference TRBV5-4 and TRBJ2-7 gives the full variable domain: ETGVTQSPTHLIKTRGQQVTLRCSSQSGHNTVSWYQQALGQGPQFIFQYYREEENGRGNFPPRFSGLQFPNYSSELNVNALELDDSALYLCASSLATASYEQYFGPGTRLTVT.

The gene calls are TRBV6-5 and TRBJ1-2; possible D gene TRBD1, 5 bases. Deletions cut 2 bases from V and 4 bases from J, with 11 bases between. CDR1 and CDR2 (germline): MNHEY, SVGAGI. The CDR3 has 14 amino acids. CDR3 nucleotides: TGTGCCAGCAGTTACGGAAGGGGCGTCTATGGCTACACCTTC. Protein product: CASSYGRGVYGYTF.

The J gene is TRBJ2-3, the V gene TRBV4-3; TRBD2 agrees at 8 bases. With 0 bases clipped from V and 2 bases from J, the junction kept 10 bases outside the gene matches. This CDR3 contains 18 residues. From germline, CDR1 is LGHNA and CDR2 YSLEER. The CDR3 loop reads CASSQELSRGGFTDTQYF. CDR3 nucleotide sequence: TGCGCCAGCAGCCAAGAGCTTTCCCGCGGGGGGTTCACAGATACGCAGTATTTT.

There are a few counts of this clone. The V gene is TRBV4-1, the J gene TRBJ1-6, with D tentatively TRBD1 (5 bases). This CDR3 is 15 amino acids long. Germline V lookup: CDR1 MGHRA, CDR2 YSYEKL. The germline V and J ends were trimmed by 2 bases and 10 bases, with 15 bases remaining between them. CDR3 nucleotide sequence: TGCGCCAGCAGCCAATACGGGGTGGAGGGGTCACCCCTCCACTTT. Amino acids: CASSQYGVEGSPLHF.

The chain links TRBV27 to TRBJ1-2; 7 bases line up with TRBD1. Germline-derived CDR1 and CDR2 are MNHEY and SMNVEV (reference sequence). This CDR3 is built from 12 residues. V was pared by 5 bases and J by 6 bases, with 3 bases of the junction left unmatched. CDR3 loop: CASSPQGNGYTF. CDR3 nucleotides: TGTGCCAGCAGTCCACAGGGGAATGGCTACACCTTC.

CDR3 amino acids: CASSQDVQINTGELFF. Written as DNA, the CDR3 is TGCGCCAGCAGCCAAGATGTACAGATAAACACCGGGGAGCTGTTTTTT. This chain uses TRBV4-3 with TRBJ2-2; D gene unclear. Trimming took 0 bases from V and 2 from J, leaving 10 bases between them. Germline V gene lookup returns CDR1 LGHNA and CDR2 YSLEER. The CDR3 extends over 16 amino acids.

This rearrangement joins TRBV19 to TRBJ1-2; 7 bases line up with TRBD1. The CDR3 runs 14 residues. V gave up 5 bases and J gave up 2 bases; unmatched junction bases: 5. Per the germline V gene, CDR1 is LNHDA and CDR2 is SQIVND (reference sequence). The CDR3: CASSWDSRNYGYTF. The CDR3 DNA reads TGTGCCAGTAGTTGGGACAGCCGGAACTATGGCTACACCTTC. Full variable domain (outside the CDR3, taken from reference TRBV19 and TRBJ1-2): DGGITQSPKYLFRKEGQNVTLSCEQNLNHDAMYWYRQDPGQGLRLIYYSQIVNDFQKGDIAEGYSVSREKKESFPLTVTSAQKNPTAFYLCASSWDSRNYGYTFGSGTRLTVV.

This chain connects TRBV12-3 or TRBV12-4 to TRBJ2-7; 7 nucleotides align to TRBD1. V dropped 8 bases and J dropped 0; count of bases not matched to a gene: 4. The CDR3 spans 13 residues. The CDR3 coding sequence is TGTGCCAGCTGGGGACAGAACTCCTACGAGCAGTACTTC. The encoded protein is CASWGQNSYEQYF.

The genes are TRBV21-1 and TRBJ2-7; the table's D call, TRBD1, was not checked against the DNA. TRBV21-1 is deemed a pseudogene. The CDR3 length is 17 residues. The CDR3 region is CASSKTLRTVISYEQYF. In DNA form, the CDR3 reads TGTGCCAGCAGCAAAACCTTAAGGACAGTGATTTCCTACGAGCAGTACTTC.

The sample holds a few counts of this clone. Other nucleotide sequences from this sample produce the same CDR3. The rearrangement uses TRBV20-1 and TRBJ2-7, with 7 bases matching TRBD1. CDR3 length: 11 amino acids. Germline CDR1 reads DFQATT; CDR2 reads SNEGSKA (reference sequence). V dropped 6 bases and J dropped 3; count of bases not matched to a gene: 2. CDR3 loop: CSARDSYEQYF. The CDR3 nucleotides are TGCAGTGCCAGGGACAGCTACGAGCAGTACTTC.

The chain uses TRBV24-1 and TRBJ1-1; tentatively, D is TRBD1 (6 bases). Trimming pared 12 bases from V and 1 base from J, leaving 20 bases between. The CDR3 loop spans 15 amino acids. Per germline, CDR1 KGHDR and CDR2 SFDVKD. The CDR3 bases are TGTGCCCCACCCGAGGGGGTTAGGGAGAACACTGAAGCTTTCTTT. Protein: CAPPEGVRENTEAFF.

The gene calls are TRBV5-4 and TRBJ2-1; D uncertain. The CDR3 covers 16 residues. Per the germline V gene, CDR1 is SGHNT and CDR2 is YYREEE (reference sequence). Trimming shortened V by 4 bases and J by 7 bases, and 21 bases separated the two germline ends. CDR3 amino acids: CASSPGASSVQNEQFF. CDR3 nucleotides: TGTGCCAGCAGCCCCGGAGCTAGTTCGGTCCAGAATGAGCAGTTCTTC. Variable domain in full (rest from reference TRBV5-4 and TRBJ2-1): ETGVTQSPTHLIKTRGQQVTLRCSSQSGHNTVSWYQQALGQGPQFIFQYYREEENGRGNFPPRFSGLQFPNYSSELNVNALELDDSALYLCASSPGASSVQNEQFFGPGTRLTVL.